These 18 T cell receptor beta chains were sequenced from one sample in a study of blood T cell repertoires in COVID-19 (dated by TCRdb to 2020 to 2021). Library generation was performed with the immunoSEQ multiplex PCR assay. The table comes from immuneACCESS by way of TCRdb, which keeps in-frame sequences with V and J called. Part of the clones is missing from these tables; in studies checked, under half for an unresolved V gene and the rest for unknown reasons. The sample data list 250,000 or so clones, and approximately 83% of these were observed just once. The ten most abundant clones make up 3% to 4% of the sample. The sequenced sample consisted of PBMCs or T cells enriched from blood (not recorded which). These TCRs come from a woman aged 40 to 50 who had been exposed to COVID-19.

This chain uses TRBV28 with TRBJ2-3; D unresolved. V shed 5 bases and J shed 4 bases, with 7 bases lying between them. This CDR3 region has 12 residues. Germline CDR1 is MDHEN and CDR2 is SYDVKM. The CDR3 protein is CASSMGADTQYF. CDR3 bases: TGTGCCAGCAGTATGGGCGCAGATACGCAGTATTTT.

This clone showed up just a few times. The chain combines TRBV5-1 with TRBJ2-7; a weak D match, TRBD2 (6 bases). The CDR3 has 14 amino acids. Trimming left V 4 bases short and J 9 bases short, with 20 bases between. The germline gives CDR1 SGHRS, CDR2 YFSETQ. The CDR3 nucleotides read TGCGCCAGCAGCCAAGGCGGGGCCCCGGTGGGGCAGTACTTC. Translating gives CASSQGGAPVGQYF.

This chain joins TRBV15 and TRBJ2-3, with 11 bases that match TRBD2. CDR3 size: 14 residues. V shed 3 bases and J 10 bases; nucleotides not matched to a gene: 6. Germline loops: CDR1 LNHNV, CDR2 YYDKDF (reference sequence). The CDR3 DNA follows: TGTGCCACCAGCAGCCTGACTAGCGGGGCTTCGCAGTATTTT. It yields the protein CATSSLTSGASQYF.

This clone was recorded once. This chain links TRBV15 with TRBJ2-3; no definite D call. The CDR3 loop spans 13 amino acids. The germline gives CDR1 LNHNV, CDR2 YYDKDF (reference sequence). V lost 0 bases and J 2 bases, leaving 3 bases between the germline ends. CDR3 protein: CATSRDLTDTQYF. The CDR3 coding sequence is TGTGCCACCAGCAGAGATCTCACAGATACGCAGTATTTT. Based on the CDR3 plus reference TRBV15 and TRBJ2-3, the full variable domain is DAMVIQNPRYQVTQFGKPVTLSCSQTLNHNVMYWYQQKSSQAPKLLFHYYDKDFNNEADTPDNFQSRRPNTSFCFLDIRSPGLGDTAMYLCATSRDLTDTQYFGPGTRLTVL.

The rearrangement joins TRBV28 to TRBJ2-7, with D perhaps matching TRBD1 (5 bases). The CDR3 sequence is 16 residues long. The V gene's germline CDR1 is MDHEN and CDR2 SYDVKM. V gave up 6 bases and J gave up 3 bases, with 21 bases separating them. CDR3 DNA: TGTGCCAGCAGCCGACCCGACAGCCTTGAGTTCTACGAGCAGTACTTC. This encodes CASSRPDSLEFYEQYF.

This clone turned up a few times. This chain connects TRBV11-2 to TRBJ2-7; 7 nucleotides line up with TRBD1. Germline V gene sequence: CDR1 SGHAT, CDR2 FQNNGV. With V trimmed by 3 bases and J by 5 bases, 4 bases remained unmatched. This CDR3 region has 13 residues. In DNA, the CDR3 is TGTGCCAGCAGCTTGGACAGGTCAGACGAGCAGTACTTC. Translating it yields CASSLDRSDEQYF. The full variable domain, in which reference TRBV11-2 and TRBJ2-7 provide the parts outside the CDR3, is EAGVAQSPRYKIIEKRQSVAFWCNPISGHATLYWYQQILGQGPKLLIQFQNNGVVDDSQLPKDRFSAERLKGVDSTLKIQPAKLEDSAVYLCASSLDRSDEQYFGPGTRLTVT.

This rearrangement joins TRBV5-1 to TRBJ2-1; 10 nucleotides match TRBD1. The CDR3 runs to 15 residues. Per germline, CDR1 SGHRS and CDR2 YFSETQ. Trimming removed 4 bases from V and 5 bases from J; junction bases left unmatched: 6. The CDR3 spells CASSLTGTGDNEQFF. The CDR3 bases are TGCGCCAGCAGCCTCACCGGGACAGGGGACAATGAGCAGTTCTTC.

V is TRBV7-8 and J is TRBJ2-7, with 7 bases fitting TRBD2. The CDR3 is made up of 13 amino acids. Germline trimming cut 5 bases from V and 5 bases from J; bases unmatched to any gene: 6. Germline lookup yields CDR1 SGHVS and CDR2 FQNEAQ. The CDR3 sequence is CASSLSGPHEQYF. The CDR3 nucleotides read TGTGCCAGCAGCCTTAGCGGGCCCCACGAGCAGTACTTC.

This clone has only a few counts. Different DNA sequences within this sample yield the same CDR3. The chain links TRBV11-3 to TRBJ2-7; tentative D call: TRBD2 (5 bases). The CDR3 is made up of 12 amino acids. The germline V and J ends were trimmed by 6 bases and 5 bases, with 11 bases remaining between them. Germline CDR1 is SGHNT and CDR2 is YENEEA. CDR3 in amino acids: CASSPGLDEQYF. The DNA for the CDR3 is TGTGCCAGCAGTCCCGGACTTGACGAGCAGTACTTC.

The gene calls are TRBV6-1 and TRBJ2-1; TRBD1 might be the D (5 bases). CDR1 is MNHNS, CDR2 SASEGT, per germline. The CDR3 extends over 17 amino acids. Trimming cost V 6 bases and J 4 bases, with 22 bases left between them. As DNA, the CDR3 is TGTGCCAGCAGCGAAAGGGGCAGGGCGCGACTGTACAATGAGCAGTTCTTC. Its translation is CASSERGRARLYNEQFF.

This clone was recorded only once. The rearrangement uses TRBV24-1 and TRBJ2-7, with 9 bases identical to TRBD1. CDR1 is KGHDR, CDR2 SFDVKD, per germline. The V gene end was trimmed by 7 bases and the J gene end by 3 bases; junction bases not matched to a gene: 6. This CDR3 comprises 14 residues. The CDR3 DNA reads as TGTGCCACCAGCCCGGGACAGGGTCACTACGAGCAGTACTTC. It is translated as CATSPGQGHYEQYF.

There are a few counts of this clone. The chain joins TRBV27 to TRBJ1-1; perhaps TRBD1 as D (6 bases). Germline V gene data show CDR1 as MNHEY and CDR2 as SMNVEV (reference sequence). Trimming cost V 0 bases and J 4 bases, with 12 bases left between them. This CDR3 is 15 amino acids long. The CDR3 DNA reads TGTGCCAGCAGTTTATCGGGGGGGCGGATCACTGAAGCTTTCTTT. Translated, it gives CASSLSGGRITEAFF.

The chain employs TRBV7-9 and TRBJ1-5; no clear D gene. CDR1 and CDR2 from the germline V gene are SEHNR and FQNEAQ (reference sequence). The CDR3 has 14 residues. V lost 6 bases to trimming and J lost 1 base, with 10 bases between them. CDR3 protein: CASSATGSNQPQHF. CDR3 nucleotide sequence: TGTGCCAGCAGTGCGACCGGGAGCAATCAGCCCCAGCATTTT.

V is TRBV7-2 and J is TRBJ1-2; a possible D gene is TRBD1 (6 bases). CDR3 length: 14 amino acids. Germline CDR1 and CDR2: SGHTA and FQGNSA. V was cut by 3 bases and J by 4 bases, with 12 bases left in between. CDR3 sequence: CASSLRDRRYGYTF. The CDR3, as DNA: TGTGCCAGCAGCTTGAGAGACAGGCGCTATGGCTACACCTTC.

The chain joins TRBV18 to TRBJ1-5; 7 nucleotides match TRBD1. Germline V lookup: CDR1 KGHSH, CDR2 LQKENI. This CDR3 spans 14 amino acids. Trimming removed 4 bases from V and 3 bases from J; junction bases left unmatched: 3. CDR3 protein: CASSRGTDNQPQHF. CDR3 DNA: TGTGCCAGCTCACGCGGGACAGACAATCAGCCCCAGCATTTT.

The chain couples TRBV7-2 to TRBJ2-7; 10 nucleotides agree with TRBD1. Unmatched junction bases numbered 3, after V lost 2 bases and J lost 2 bases. CDR1 SGHTA and CDR2 FQGNSA come from the germline V gene. This CDR3 comprises 15 residues. In nucleotides, the CDR3 is TGTGCCAGCAGCTTATCGGGACAGGGGCCCTACGAGCAGTACTTC. This sequence encodes CASSLSGQGPYEQYF.

The gene calls are TRBV24-1 and TRBJ2-7, with D maybe TRBD2 (7 bases). The germline V gene encodes CDR1 KGHDR and CDR2 SFDVKD. The ends were cut back, 3 bases at V and 5 bases at J, with 16 bases in the middle. This CDR3 spans 15 amino acids. This CDR3 is CATSDNGGPGDEQYF. In DNA, the CDR3 is TGTGCCACCAGTGATAACGGGGGGCCGGGCGACGAGCAGTACTTC.

The rearrangement joins TRBV21-1 to TRBJ1-1; the D call of TRBD1 is as the table states it, not checked on the DNA. TRBV21-1 is given as a pseudogene. CDR3 size: 15 residues. CDR3 nucleotide sequence: TGTGCCAGCAGCAAAGTTCGGGCAGGGAATACTGAAGCTTTCTTT. Protein: CASSKVRAGNTEAFF.